In its sample, the clone carrying this T cell receptor beta chain was seen a few times. Its target is not known. The CDR3 is made up of 11 amino acids. CDR1 and CDR2 from the germline V gene are MDHEN and SYDVKM. V was clipped by 3 bases and J by 8 bases, with 5 bases between them. The data are from a study of beta chain features in type 1 diabetes. Findings and limits, study-wide: All four CD4+ subsets of Type 1 diabetes patients contained TCRB CDR3s that were moderately but significantly shorter.

As every portion of the isolated RNA was reverse transcribed, the sequencing read expressed TCRB transcripts. The assay was immunoSEQ multiplex PCR, and TCRdb's table has in-frame clones only and misses some. This sample has more than 550,000 clones, with over 12% found just once. The chain is built from TRBV28 and TRBJ2-1; no reliable D call. Sequenced material: naive CD4+ T cells from blood. The clonotype was recovered from a man in his late teens or twenties with type 1 diabetes. This CDR3 is CASSFGYEQFF. The DNA of the CDR3 is TGTGCCAGCAGTTTCGGATATGAGCAGTTCTTC.